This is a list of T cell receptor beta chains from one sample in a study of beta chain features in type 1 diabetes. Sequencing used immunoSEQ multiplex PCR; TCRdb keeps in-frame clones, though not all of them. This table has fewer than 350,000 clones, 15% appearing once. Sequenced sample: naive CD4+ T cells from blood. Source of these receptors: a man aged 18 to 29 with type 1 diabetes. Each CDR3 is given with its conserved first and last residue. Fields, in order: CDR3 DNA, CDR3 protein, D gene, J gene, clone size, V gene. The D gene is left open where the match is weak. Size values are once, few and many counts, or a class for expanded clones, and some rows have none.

TGTGCCAGCAGTCTGACAGAATCCTACGAGCAGTACTTC CASSLTESYEQYF NA TRBJ2-7 few TRBV28
TGCGCCAGCAGCCAAGATGGAAGGGAGGCAGATACGCAGTATTTT CASSQDGREADTQYF NA TRBJ2-3 NA TRBV4-3
TGTGCCAGCAGTTCGACAGTCAACACTGAAGCTTTCTTT CASSSTVNTEAFF NA TRBJ1-1 few TRBV6-6
TGCAGTGCTAGCCGCCGAGGTGAGCAGTTCTTC CSASRRGEQFF NA TRBJ2-1 few TRBV20-1
TGTGCCAGCAGCTTCCGCAGGGGTTCACAGTATTTT CASSFRRGSQYF NA TRBJ2-3 NA TRBV5-4
TGTGCCAGCAGCGCTCGGACAGCCTACGAGCAGTACTTC CASSARTAYEQYF NA TRBJ2-7 few TRBV7-9
TGTGCCAGCAGTCTAGTGAGCACTGGCTACGAGCAGTACTTC CASSLVSTGYEQYF NA TRBJ2-7 NA TRBV7-2
TGTGCCAGCAGCAAAGCGGGACAGCGGGGGAGGGAGCAGTACTTC CASSKAGQRGREQYF NA TRBJ2-7 NA TRBV25-1
TGCGCCAGCAGCCTCAACAATGAGCAGTTCTTC CASSLNNEQFF NA TRBJ2-1 many TRBV4-3
TGTGCCAGCAGTTACTCGGGGCTAGCGGCCAAAAACATTCAGTACTTC CASSYSGLAAKNIQYF NA TRBJ2-4 NA TRBV6-5
TGTGCCAGCAGCTCGACCCGACTAGCGGGAAATGAGCAGTTCTTC CASSSTRLAGNEQFF TRBD2 TRBJ2-1 NA TRBV7-2
TGCGCCAGCAGCCGGAGAAGCGACACAGATACGCAGTATTTT CASSRRSDTDTQYF NA TRBJ2-3 NA TRBV4-3
TGTGCCAGCAGGGGTATGGGGGGGCAGTTCTTC CASRGMGGQFF NA TRBJ2-1 few TRBV6-5
TGCGCCAGCAGCTTCGGGCGGGACCGATCCGGGGGTGAGCAGTTCTTC CASSFGRDRSGGEQFF NA TRBJ2-1 NA TRBV5-1
TGTGCCAGCAGTGAAGCTTGGACAGGGCGAACTGAAGCTTTCTTT CASSEAWTGRTEAFF TRBD1 TRBJ1-1 NA TRBV2
TGCGCCAGCAGCTTGGAGTACAGGAGGGTATACGAGCAGTACTTC CASSLEYRRVYEQYF NA TRBJ2-7 few TRBV5-1
TGTGCCAGCAGTTATCGACAGGGGACGAACACTGAAGCTTTCTTT CASSYRQGTNTEAFF TRBD1 TRBJ1-1 few TRBV6-6
TGTGCCATCAGTGAGTCACCCCAGTCCAGCTCCTACAATGAGCAGTTCTTC CAISESPQSSSYNEQFF NA TRBJ2-1 NA TRBV10-3